These 15 T cell receptor beta chains were sequenced from one sample in a study of STAT5B mutations in CD4+ large granular lymphocyte leukemia. The repertoire was sequenced with immunoSEQ multiplex PCR; TCRdb's copy has only in-frame clones and lacks some. Among fewer than 35,000 clones listed, roughly three quarters were seen once. Sequenced sample: CD4+ T cells from blood buffy coats. The receptor set was obtained from a human donor in good health.

In regard to this clone: The junction departs from germline at one end; a sequencing error may be responsible. V usage is TRBV19 and J usage is TRBJ2-1, with D perhaps matching TRBD1 or TRBD2 (5 bases each). This CDR3 comprises 16 residues. The germline CDR1 and CDR2 sequences are LNHDA and SQIVND (reference sequence). As DNA, the CDR3 is TGTGCCAGTAGTATAGGCCCCTCCAGGGAAATAGGCCCGAGGGTCTTC. This sequence encodes CASSIGPSREIGPRVF.

This clone was seen only a few times. The rearrangement uses TRBV11-2 and TRBJ1-6; unclear D gene. The CDR3 contains 16 residues. Germline CDR1 and CDR2: SGHAT and FQNNGV. Trimming took off 4 bases at V and 7 bases at J, with 17 bases between the two ends. CDR3 DNA: TGTGCCAGCAGCTCGAGGTCTACTAGCCCAAATTCACCCCTCCACTTT. Translation: CASSSRSTSPNSPLHF.

The rearrangement uses TRBV2 and TRBJ1-3; 9 nucleotides agree with TRBD1. CDR1 SNHLY and CDR2 FYNNEI come from the germline V gene. The length of the CDR3 is 17 residues. V was clipped by 8 bases and J by 0 bases; unmatched bases: 11. The CDR3 region has the DNA TGTGCCAGCGGATTCGGAGGACAGGGGATCTCTGGAAACACCATATATTTT. This translates into CASGFGGQGISGNTIYF.

The chain joins TRBV7-8 to TRBJ2-7; the D gene is possibly TRBD1 (5 bases). Germline V gives CDR1 SGHVS, CDR2 FQNEAQ. V shed 4 bases and J shed 1 base, with 14 bases lying between them. The CDR3 is 15 amino acids. The CDR3 region has the DNA TGTGCCAGCAGCTCGACAGTTCCTTTTTCCTACGAGCAGTACTTC. Translation: CASSSTVPFSYEQYF.

V gene TRBV14 combines with J gene TRBJ2-5; D uncertain. Germline values: CDR1 SGHDN, CDR2 FVKESK. The CDR3 sequence is 15 residues long. V dropped 3 bases and J dropped 5 bases, with 16 bases sitting between them. CDR3 loop: CASSHYASRSETQYF. CDR3 in DNA: TGTGCCAGCAGCCATTACGCAAGCAGGTCGGAGACCCAGTACTTC.

This clone was picked up one time. The V call is TRBV6-6, the J call TRBJ1-5, with D perhaps TRBD1 (5 bases). The CDR3 runs to 15 residues. V gave up 2 bases and J gave up 5 bases, with 13 bases separating them. The germline V gene encodes CDR1 MNHNY and CDR2 SVGAGI (reference sequence). CDR3 in amino acids: CASSYRSGTDQPQHF. The CDR3 DNA reads TGTGCCAGCAGTTACCGATCCGGGACGGATCAGCCCCAGCATTTT.

The V gene is TRBV10-3, the J gene TRBJ1-1; D may be TRBD1 (6 bases). Germline CDR1 ENHRY, CDR2 SYGVKD. CDR3 length: 14 residues. The V end was cut by 6 bases, the J end by 5 bases, with 16 bases between. The CDR3: CAIRGYREGTEAFF. In DNA form, the CDR3 reads TGTGCCATCAGGGGCTACAGGGAAGGAACTGAAGCTTTCTTT.

The chain joins TRBV7-2 to TRBJ2-3, with 10 bases fitting TRBD2. V trimming: 2 bases; J trimming: 5 bases; junction bases outside the gene matches: 7. There are 16 residues in the CDR3. Germline CDR1 and CDR2: SGHTA and FQGNSA. The CDR3 loop reads CASSLSTSGVGDTQYF. CDR3 sequence (DNA): TGTGCCAGCAGCTTATCCACTAGCGGGGTGGGAGATACGCAGTATTTT.

The chain links TRBV9 to TRBJ2-5; unclear D gene. V lost 0 bases and J lost 0, with 6 bases in between. CDR1 and CDR2 (germline): SGDLS, YYNGEE. There are 14 residues in the CDR3. In nucleotides, the CDR3 is TGTGCCAGCAGCGTAGCTCCGCACCAAGAGACCCAGTACTTC. Translating gives CASSVAPHQETQYF. Supplemented by reference TRBV9 and TRBJ2-5, the full variable domain reads DSGVTQTPKHLITATGQRVTLRCSPRSGDLSVYWYQQSLDQGLQFLIQYYNGEERAKGNILERFSAQQFPDLHSELNLSSLELGDSALYFCASSVAPHQETQYFGPGTRLLVL.

The chain employs TRBV28 and TRBJ2-5, with D perhaps TRBD2 (6 bases). Deletions cut 4 bases from V and 7 bases from J, with 19 bases between. Germline-derived CDR1 and CDR2 are MDHEN and SYDVKM. There are 15 residues in the CDR3. In DNA, the CDR3 is TGTGCCAGCAGTTACGGGGGAATTGTGGAGAGGACCCAGTACTTC. Translating it yields CASSYGGIVERTQYF.

The rearrangement links TRBV19 to TRBJ2-7; tentative D call: TRBD2 (6 bases). V was cut by 3 bases and J by 2 bases, with 14 bases left in between. The germline CDR1 and CDR2 sequences are LNHDA and SQIVND (reference sequence). The CDR3 has 15 residues. As DNA, the CDR3 is TGTGCCAGTAGTATCGCGGTCGGACTACCCTACGAGCAGTACTTC. It encodes CASSIAVGLPYEQYF.

This chain uses TRBV25-1 with TRBJ1-5; D might be TRBD1 (6 bases). The CDR3 has 16 residues. Germline lookup yields CDR1 MGHDK and CDR2 SYGVNS. The V gene lost 1 base and the J gene lost 2 bases, with 12 bases spanning the gap. This CDR3 reads CASSESGHRGNQPQHF. CDR3 nucleotides: TGTGCCAGCAGTGAATCGGGACACCGGGGCAATCAGCCCCAGCATTTT.

Notes on this clone: An end of the junction does not agree with germline; a read error may underlie this. This chain joins TRBV5-1 and TRBJ1-6; D might be TRBD1 (5 bases). The CDR3 is 15 residues long. Germline CDR1 is SGHRS and CDR2 is YFSETQ. The CDR3 reads CASSLVPGQNSPLHF. The CDR3, as DNA: TGCGCCAGCAGTTTGGTACCAGGGCAAAATTCACCCCTCCACTTT.

This sequence joins TRBV11-2 and TRBJ2-5; D ambiguous. The CDR3 totals 12 residues. Germline V gene lookup returns CDR1 SGHAT and CDR2 FQNNGV. V lost 3 bases and J 3 bases, leaving 5 bases between the germline ends. The CDR3 region has the DNA TGTGCCAGCAGCTTTGGGGAAGAGACCCAGTACTTC. Protein sequence: CASSFGEETQYF. Based on the CDR3 plus reference TRBV11-2 and TRBJ2-5, the full variable domain is EAGVAQSPRYKIIEKRQSVAFWCNPISGHATLYWYQQILGQGPKLLIQFQNNGVVDDSQLPKDRFSAERLKGVDSTLKIQPAKLEDSAVYLCASSFGEETQYFGPGTRLLVL.

This chain connects TRBV6-5 to TRBJ1-1; the D gene is possibly TRBD1 (5 bases). V lost 8 bases to trimming and J lost 0 bases, with 16 bases between them. The CDR3 covers 15 residues. Germline CDR1 is MNHEY and CDR2 is SVGAGI. CDR3 residues: CASVRGKGMNTEAFF. Here the CDR3 DNA reads TGTGCCAGCGTTAGGGGAAAAGGAATGAACACTGAAGCTTTCTTT.